This TCR beta chain stems from a study of T cell changes during pregnancy in multiple sclerosis. V shed 4 bases and J 2 bases; nucleotides not matched to a gene: 8. The CDR3 contains 15 residues. The germline V gene has CDR1 SGDLS and CDR2 YYNGEE. This table comes from immunoSEQ multiplex PCR, and its TCRdb copy is limited to in-frame clones, with some not included. The table records under 25,000 clones, more than 75% of them present only once. V and J are TRBV9 and TRBJ1-1, with 7 positions matching TRBD1. The clonotype originates from a female donor with multiple sclerosis, enrolled in a pregnancy study. This sample comprised CD8+ T cells from peripheral blood mononuclear cells, obtained after pregnancy. For the CDR3, the DNA is TGTGCCAGCAGCCCCTTAGGGGGCACCAACACTGAAGCTTTCTTT. Its protein is CASSPLGGTNTEAFF.